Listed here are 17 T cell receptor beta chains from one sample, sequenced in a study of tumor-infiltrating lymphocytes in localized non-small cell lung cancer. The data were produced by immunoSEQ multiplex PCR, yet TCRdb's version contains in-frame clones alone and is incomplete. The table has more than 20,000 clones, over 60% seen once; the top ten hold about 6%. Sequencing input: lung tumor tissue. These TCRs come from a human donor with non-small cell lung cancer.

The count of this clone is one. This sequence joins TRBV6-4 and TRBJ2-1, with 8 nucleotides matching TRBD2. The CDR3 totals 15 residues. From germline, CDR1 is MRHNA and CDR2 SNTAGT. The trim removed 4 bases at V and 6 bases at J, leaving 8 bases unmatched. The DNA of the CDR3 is TGTGCCAGCAGTGGAGGCGGGGGGTTTGGCAATGAGCAGTTCTTC. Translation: CASSGGGGFGNEQFF.

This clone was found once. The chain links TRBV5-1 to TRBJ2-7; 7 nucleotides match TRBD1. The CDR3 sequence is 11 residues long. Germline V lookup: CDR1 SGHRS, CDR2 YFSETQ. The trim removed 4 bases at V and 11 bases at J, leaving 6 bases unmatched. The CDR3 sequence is CASSPGQREYF. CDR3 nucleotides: TGCGCCAGCAGCCCGGGACAGCGAGAGTACTTC.

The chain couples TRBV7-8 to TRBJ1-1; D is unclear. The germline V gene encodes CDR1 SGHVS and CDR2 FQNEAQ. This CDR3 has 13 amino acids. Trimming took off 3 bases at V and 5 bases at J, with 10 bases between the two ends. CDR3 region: CASSFGVGTEAFF. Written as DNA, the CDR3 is TGTGCCAGCAGCTTCGGGGTCGGGACTGAAGCTTTCTTT.

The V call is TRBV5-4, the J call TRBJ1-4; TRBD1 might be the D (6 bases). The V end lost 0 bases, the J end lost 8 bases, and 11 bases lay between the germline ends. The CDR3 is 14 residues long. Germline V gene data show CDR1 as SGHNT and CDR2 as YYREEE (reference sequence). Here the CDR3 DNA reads TGTGCCAGCAGCTTGGATGGGGGCTGGGAAAAACTGTTTTTT. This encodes CASSLDGGWEKLFF. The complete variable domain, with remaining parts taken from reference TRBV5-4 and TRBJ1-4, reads ETGVTQSPTHLIKTRGQQVTLRCSSQSGHNTVSWYQQALGQGPQFIFQYYREEENGRGNFPPRFSGLQFPNYSSELNVNALELDDSALYLCASSLDGGWEKLFFGSGTQLSVL.

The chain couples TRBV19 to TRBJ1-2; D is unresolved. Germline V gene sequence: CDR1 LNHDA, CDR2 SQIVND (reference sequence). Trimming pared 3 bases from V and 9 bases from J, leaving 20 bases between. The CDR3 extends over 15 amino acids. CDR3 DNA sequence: TGTGCCAGTAGTATTTCTGGATTAAGAGCAATAAGCTACACCTTC. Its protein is CASSISGLRAISYTF.

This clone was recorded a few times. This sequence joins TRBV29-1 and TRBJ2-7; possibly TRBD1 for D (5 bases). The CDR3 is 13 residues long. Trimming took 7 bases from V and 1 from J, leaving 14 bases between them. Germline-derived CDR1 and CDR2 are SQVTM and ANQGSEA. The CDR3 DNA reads TGCAGCGGGGGTGATGGGGCTTCCTACGAGCAGTACTTC. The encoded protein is CSGGDGASYEQYF.

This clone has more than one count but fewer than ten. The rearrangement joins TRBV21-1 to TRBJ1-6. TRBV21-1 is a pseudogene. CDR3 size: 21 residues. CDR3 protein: CASRHRGGARELYQFNSPLHF. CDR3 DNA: TGTGCCAGCAGGCACCGCGGGGGGGCACGAGAATTATATCAGTTTAATTCACCCCTCCACTTT.

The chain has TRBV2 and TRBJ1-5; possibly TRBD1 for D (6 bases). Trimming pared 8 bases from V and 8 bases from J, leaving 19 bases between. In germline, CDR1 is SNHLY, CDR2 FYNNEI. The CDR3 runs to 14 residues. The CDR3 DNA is TGTGCCAGCGAGGGGCAGGGGAGAGGGGAGCCCCAGCATTTT. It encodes CASEGQGRGEPQHF. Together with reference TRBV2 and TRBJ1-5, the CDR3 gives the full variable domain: EPEVTQTPSHQVTQMGQEVILRCVPISNHLYFYWYRQILGQKVEFLVSFYNNEISEKSEIFDDQFSVERPDGSNFTLKIRSTKLEDSAMYFCASEGQGRGEPQHFGDGTRLSIL.

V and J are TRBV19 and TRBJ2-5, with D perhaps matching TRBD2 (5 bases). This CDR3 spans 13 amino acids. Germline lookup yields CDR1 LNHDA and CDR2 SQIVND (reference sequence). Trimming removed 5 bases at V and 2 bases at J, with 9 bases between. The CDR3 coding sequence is TGTGCCAGTAGTCGGGATCCGCAAGAGACCCAGTACTTC. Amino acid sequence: CASSRDPQETQYF.

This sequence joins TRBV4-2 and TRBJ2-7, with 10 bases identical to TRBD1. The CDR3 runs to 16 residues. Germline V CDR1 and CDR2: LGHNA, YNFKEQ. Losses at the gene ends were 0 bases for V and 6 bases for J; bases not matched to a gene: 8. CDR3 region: CASSQDRVTGGAEQYF. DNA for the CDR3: TGTGCCAGCAGCCAAGATCGTGTGACAGGGGGCGCCGAGCAGTACTTC.

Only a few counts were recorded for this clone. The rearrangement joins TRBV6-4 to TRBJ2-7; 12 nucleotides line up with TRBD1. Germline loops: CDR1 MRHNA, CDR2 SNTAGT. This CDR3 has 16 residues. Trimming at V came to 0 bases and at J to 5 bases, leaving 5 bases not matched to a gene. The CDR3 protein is CASSDSPGQGAHEQYF. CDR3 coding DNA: TGTGCCAGCAGTGACTCCCCGGGACAGGGGGCTCACGAGCAGTACTTC.

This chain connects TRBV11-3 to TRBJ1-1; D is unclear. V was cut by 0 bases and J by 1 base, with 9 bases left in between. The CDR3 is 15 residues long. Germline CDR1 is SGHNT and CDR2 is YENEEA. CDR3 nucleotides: TGTGCCAGCAGCTTAGATGCACGGACGAACACTGAAGCTTTCTTT. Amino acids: CASSLDARTNTEAFF.

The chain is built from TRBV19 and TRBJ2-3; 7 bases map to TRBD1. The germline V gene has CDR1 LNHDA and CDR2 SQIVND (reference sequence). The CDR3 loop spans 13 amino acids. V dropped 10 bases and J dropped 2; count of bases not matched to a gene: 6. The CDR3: CATRGQITDTQYF. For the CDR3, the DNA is TGTGCCACTAGGGGGCAGATCACAGATACGCAGTATTTT.

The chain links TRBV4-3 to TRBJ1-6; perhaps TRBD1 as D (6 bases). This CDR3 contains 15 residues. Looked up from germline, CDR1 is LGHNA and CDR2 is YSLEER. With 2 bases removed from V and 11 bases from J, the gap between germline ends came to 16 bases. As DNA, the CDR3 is TGCGCCAGCAGCCAATCTCACCAGGGGAGGACACCCCTCCACTTT. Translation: CASSQSHQGRTPLHF.

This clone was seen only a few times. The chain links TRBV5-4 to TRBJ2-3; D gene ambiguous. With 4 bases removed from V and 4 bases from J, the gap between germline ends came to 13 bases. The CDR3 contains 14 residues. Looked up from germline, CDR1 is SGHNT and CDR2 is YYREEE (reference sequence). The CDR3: CASSLPGWADTQYF. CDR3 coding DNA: TGTGCCAGCAGCCTCCCAGGTTGGGCAGATACGCAGTATTTT.

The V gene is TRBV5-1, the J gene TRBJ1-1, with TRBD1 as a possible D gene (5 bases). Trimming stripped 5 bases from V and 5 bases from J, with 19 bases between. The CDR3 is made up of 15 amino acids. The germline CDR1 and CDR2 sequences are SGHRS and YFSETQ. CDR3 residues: CASSSGVGYRTEAFF. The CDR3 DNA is TGCGCCAGCAGTTCGGGGGTAGGGTATAGGACTGAAGCTTTCTTT.

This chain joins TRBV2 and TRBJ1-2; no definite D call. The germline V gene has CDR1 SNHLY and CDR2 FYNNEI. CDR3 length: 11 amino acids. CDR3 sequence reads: CARIWADGYTF. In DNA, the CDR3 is TGTGCGCGCATCTGGGCCGATGGCTACACCTTC.